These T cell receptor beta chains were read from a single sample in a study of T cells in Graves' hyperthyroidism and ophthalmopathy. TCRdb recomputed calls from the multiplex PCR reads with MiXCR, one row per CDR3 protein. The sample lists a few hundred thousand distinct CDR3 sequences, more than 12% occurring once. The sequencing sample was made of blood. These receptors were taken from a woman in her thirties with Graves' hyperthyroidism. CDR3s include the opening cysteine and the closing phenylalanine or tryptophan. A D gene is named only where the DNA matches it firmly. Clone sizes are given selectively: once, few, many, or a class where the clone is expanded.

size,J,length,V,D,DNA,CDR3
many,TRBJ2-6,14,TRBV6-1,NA,TGTGCCAGCACTCGATTCTCTGGGGCCAACGTCCTGACTTTC,CASTRFSGANVLTF
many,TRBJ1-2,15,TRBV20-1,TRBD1,TGCAGTGCTAGAGACACCGGGACAGGGGCCCATGGCTACACCTTC,CSARDTGTGAHGYTF
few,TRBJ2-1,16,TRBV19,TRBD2,TGTGCCAGTAGTATAGGAGGTAGCGGGTCCTACAATGAGCAGTTCTTC,CASSIGGSGSYNEQFF
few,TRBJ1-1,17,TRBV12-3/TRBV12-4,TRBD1,TGTGCCAGCAGTTTAGCGCTAAGGGGGCAGGGGAACACTGAAGCTTTCTTT,CASSLALRGQGNTEAFF
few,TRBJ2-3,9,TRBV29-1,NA,TGCAGCGTTTCCGGTACGCAGTATTTT,CSVSGTQYF
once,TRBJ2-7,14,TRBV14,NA,TGTGCCAGCAGCCCCCATAGGGGGGCCTACGAGCAGTACTTC,CASSPHRGAYEQYF
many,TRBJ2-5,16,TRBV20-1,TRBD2,TGCAGTGCTCGAGGAGCCGGGAGCGGGAGTTTGGAGACCCAGTACTTC,CSARGAGSGSLETQYF
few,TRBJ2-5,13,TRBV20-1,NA,TGCAGTGCGGGGCTAGTGTACCAAGAGACCCAGTACTTC,CSAGLVYQETQYF
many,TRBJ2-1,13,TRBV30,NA,TGTGCCTGGAGCCAAACCTCCTACAATGAGCAGTTCTTC,CAWSQTSYNEQFF
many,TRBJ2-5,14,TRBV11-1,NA,TGTGCCAGCACGGGGGCGGGAGTTGGCGAGACCCAGTACTTC,CASTGAGVGETQYF
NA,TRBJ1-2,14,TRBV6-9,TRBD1,TGTGCCAGCAGTTGGGACAGGTCCCTTTTAGGCTACACCTTC,CASSWDRSLLGYTF
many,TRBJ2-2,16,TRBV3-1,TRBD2,TGTGCCAGCAGCCGGCGACTAGCGGGAGGCACCGGGGAGCTGTTTTTT,CASSRRLAGGTGELFF
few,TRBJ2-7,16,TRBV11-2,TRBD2,TGTGCCAGCAGCTCCATAGCGGGAGAACCCTCCTACGAGCAGTACTTC,CASSSIAGEPSYEQYF
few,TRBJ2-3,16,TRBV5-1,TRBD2,TGCGCCAGCAGAATTCTAGCGGGCTCCAGCACAGATACGCAGTATTTT,CASRILAGSSTDTQYF
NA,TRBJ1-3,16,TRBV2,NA,TGTGCCAGCACGAATTCACAGCTGAACTCTGGAAACACCATATATTTT,CASTNSQLNSGNTIYF
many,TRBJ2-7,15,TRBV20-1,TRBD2,TGCAGTGCTCCGGGACTAGCGAGAAGCTCCTACGAGCAGTACTTC,CSAPGLARSSYEQYF
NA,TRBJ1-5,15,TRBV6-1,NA,TGTGCCAGCAGTGTAGCGGGTAGGGGCAATCAGCCCCAGCATTTT,CASSVAGRGNQPQHF
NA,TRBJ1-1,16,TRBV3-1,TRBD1,TGTGCCAGCAGCCCACTACCCGGGACAGGGAACACTGAAGCTTTCTTT,CASSPLPGTGNTEAFF
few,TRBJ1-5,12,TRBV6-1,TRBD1,TGTGCCAGCAGCTCAGGACAGGGACACCAGCATTTT,CASSSGQGHQHF
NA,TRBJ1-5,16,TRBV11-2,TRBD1,TGTGCCAGCAGCTTGGACGGGACAGGGAAGGCTCAGCCCCAGCATTTT,CASSLDGTGKAQPQHF
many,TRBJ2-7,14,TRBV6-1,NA,TGTGCCAGCTCGCTGGTCGAATTGGGCTACGAGCAGTACTTC,CASSLVELGYEQYF
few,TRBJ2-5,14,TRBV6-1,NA,TGTGCCAGCAGTGGACGACAGGGTCGGGAGGCCCAGTACTTC,CASSGRQGREAQYF
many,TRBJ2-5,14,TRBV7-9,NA,TGTGCCAGCAGCTTAGCGGGGATTCAAGAGACCCAGTACTTC,CASSLAGIQETQYF
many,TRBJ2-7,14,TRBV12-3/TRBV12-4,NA,TGTGCCAGCAGCCCACAGGGGAGGGCCTACGAGCAGTACTTC,CASSPQGRAYEQYF
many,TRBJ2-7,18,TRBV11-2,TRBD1,TGTGCCAGCAGCCACGTAGGGCAGGGGGTCAGGAGCTCCTACGAGCAGTACTTC,CASSHVGQGVRSSYEQYF
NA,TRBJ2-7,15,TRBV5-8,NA,TGTGCCAGCAGCTTGGGGGTCGGCAGGGACAACGAGCAGTACTTC,CASSLGVGRDNEQYF
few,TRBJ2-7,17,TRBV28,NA,TGTGCCAGCAGTTCCCTGGGTGGGGATTTTGTTTCCTACGAGCAGTACTTC,CASSSLGGDFVSYEQYF
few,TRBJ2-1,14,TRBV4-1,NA,TGCGCCAGCAGCCAAGTAGGGACCAAATATGAGCAGTTCTTC,CASSQVGTKYEQFF
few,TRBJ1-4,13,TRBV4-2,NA,TGTGCCAGCAGCCAAGATCAGAATGAAAAACTGTTTTTT,CASSQDQNEKLFF
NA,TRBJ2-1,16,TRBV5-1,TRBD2,TGCGCCAGCAGCTTGGCCGGGACTAGCGGGATAGATGAGCAGTTCTTC,CASSLAGTSGIDEQFF
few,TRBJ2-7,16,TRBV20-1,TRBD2,TGCAGTGCTAGAGGAAGCGGGAGGGCCTCTTTATACGAGCAGTACTTC,CSARGSGRASLYEQYF
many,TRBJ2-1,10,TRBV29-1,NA,TGCAGCGTCGGGGGAAATGAGCAGTTCTTC,CSVGGNEQFF
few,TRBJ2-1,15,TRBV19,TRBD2,TGTGCCAGTATTGAGCCGGGACTAGGTGGGAATGAGCAGTTCTTC,CASIEPGLGGNEQFF
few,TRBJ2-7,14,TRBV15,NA,TGTGCCACCAGCAGAGATCACCAGGCCTACGAGCAGTACTTC,CATSRDHQAYEQYF
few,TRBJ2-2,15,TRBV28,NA,TGTGCCAGCCACTCCGGGACAACGAACACCGGGGAGCTGTTTTTT,CASHSGTTNTGELFF
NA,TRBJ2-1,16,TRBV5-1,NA,TGCGCCAGCAGCTCCCGACGACAGGTTTCCTACAATGAGCAGTTCTTC,CASSSRRQVSYNEQFF
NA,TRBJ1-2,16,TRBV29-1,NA,TGCAGCGTTGAAGCACAGCATGAAGGGGCCCTAGTATTTAGAACCTTC,CSVEAQHEGALVFRTF
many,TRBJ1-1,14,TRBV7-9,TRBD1,TGTGCCAGCAGCGGATACAGGGGGGACACTGAAGCTTTCTTT,CASSGYRGDTEAFF
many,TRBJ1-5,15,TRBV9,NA,TGTGCCAGCAGCGCGGAGCAAGTAGCGGGTCAGCCCCAGCATTTT,CASSAEQVAGQPQHF
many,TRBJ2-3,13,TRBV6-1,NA,TGTGCCAGCAGGGAAGTAGGTACAGATACGCAGTATTTT,CASREVGTDTQYF
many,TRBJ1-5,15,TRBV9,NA,TGTGCCAGCAGCGTAAATGACGTGAGGGGTCAGCCCCAGCATTTT,CASSVNDVRGQPQHF
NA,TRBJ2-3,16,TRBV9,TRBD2,TGTGCCAGCAGCGGGTCGAGCGGGACGGGCACAGATACGCAGTATTTT,CASSGSSGTGTDTQYF